This T cell receptor beta chain emerged from a study of CD8+CD57+ T cells in acquired aplastic anemia. Study information: Average DNA yield from sorted CD4+ and CD8+ cells was 3.2 ug. Study conclusions and caveats: Both patients and controls carried the same twenty-nine CD8+ CDR3 sequences. Patients and controls were not found to differ significantly in CD8+ Simpson's diversity.

The study profiled TCR beta VDJ and CDR3 using genomic DNA as template. From the reads, TCRdb called clonotypes with MiXCR, one entry per CDR3 protein. The data contain roughly 420,000 distinct CDR3 sequences, roughly 64% of them singletons. Ten or more counts support this clonotype. Its antigen is currently unknown. Per the germline V gene, CDR1 is SQVTM and CDR2 is ANQGSEA. V dropped 3 bases and J dropped 0 bases, with 11 bases sitting between them. This CDR3 is built from 14 residues. The receptor's source is a human donor in good health, serving as a control. This chain joins TRBV29-1 and TRBJ1-2; D unclear. The sequenced sample was sorted CD4+, CD8+, or CD8+CD57+ T cells (not recorded which) from PBMCs. CDR3: CSVEARTANYGYTF. The CDR3 DNA sequence: TGCAGCGTTGAGGCACGAACAGCTAACTATGGCTACACCTTC.